This note documents a single T cell receptor (beta chain) sequence. Described treatment: randomized to nivolumab then ipilimumab (arm A) or the reverse (arm B). From thawed PBMCs, live CD3+CD8+ cells negative for CD19 and CD56 were sorted. Clones were sequenced by immunoSEQ multiplex PCR, and TCRdb holds only the in-frame ones, with some missing. The data show under 25,000 clones, more than 60% seen once. The CDR3 runs 16 residues. The V end lost 5 bases, the J end lost 0 bases, and 11 bases lay between the germline ends. Germline CDR1 reads LNHDA; CDR2 reads SQIVND (reference sequence). These data come from a study of sequential checkpoint blockade in melanoma. As for the study in general: Randomization was 1:1 between first-line nivolumab→ipilimumab and ipilimumab→nivolumab. Both treatment sequences were followed by maintenance nivolumab.

This clonotype originated in a human donor with melanoma. This sequence joins TRBV19 and TRBJ2-6, with D unclear. The sequencing used CD8+ T cells sorted from blood (inferred from file names), collected from a patient given nivolumab and ipilimumab in sequence. Written as DNA, the CDR3 is TGTGCCAGTAGTCTGCCACGGGTCTCTGGGGCCAACGTCCTGACTTTC. Translated: CASSLPRVSGANVLTF.